This is a list of T cell receptor beta chains from one sample in a study of CD8+ T cells in alopecia areata. Repertoires were generated with immunoSEQ multiplex PCR, while TCRdb's copy carries only in-frame clones and drops some. The repertoire has some 100,000 clones, roughly 46% of them found once; the top ten carry more than 15%. The sample here was CD8+ T cells sorted from blood, taken at week 24, from a patient treated with tofacitinib. The receptors were gathered from a human donor with alopecia areata. Both conserved end residues are part of each CDR3. The order of the fields is V gene, D gene, J gene, clone size, CDR3 DNA, CDR3 protein. The D gene is left open where the match is weak. Size is omitted from some rows. Given values are once, few, many or a class for expanded clones.

V gene: TRBV5-4
D gene: .
J gene: TRBJ1-2
clone size: few
CDR3 DNA: TGTGCCTTTCTTGGGCTAGGGGTTGAGGGCTACACCTTC
CDR3 protein: CAFLGLGVEGYTF

V gene: TRBV7-2
D gene: .
J gene: TRBJ2-7
clone size: few
CDR3 DNA: TGTGCCAGCAGCTTAGTACCGGGCGAAGGGGCAGAGGAGCAGTACTTC
CDR3 protein: CASSLVPGEGAEEQYF

V gene: TRBV2
D gene: TRBD1
J gene: TRBJ2-7
clone size: .
CDR3 DNA: TGTGCCAGCAGACCGGGGACAGGCCTCTACGAGCAGTACTTC
CDR3 protein: CASRPGTGLYEQYF

V gene: TRBV29-1
D gene: .
J gene: TRBJ2-1
clone size: .
CDR3 DNA: TGCAGCATGCTTCGTCGGACAGCGAGCAACAATGAGCAGTTCTTC
CDR3 protein: CSMLRRTASNNEQFF

V gene: TRBV4-3
D gene: .
J gene: TRBJ2-2
clone size: few
CDR3 DNA: TGCGCCAGCAGCCAAGGATTTAACACCGGGGAGCTGTTTTTT
CDR3 protein: CASSQGFNTGELFF

V gene: TRBV27
D gene: TRBD1
J gene: TRBJ2-1
clone size: .
CDR3 DNA: TGTGCCAGCGGACAGGCCTACAATGAGCAGTTCTTC
CDR3 protein: CASGQAYNEQFF

V gene: TRBV9
D gene: .
J gene: TRBJ1-2
clone size: .
CDR3 DNA: TGTGCCAGCAGCGCCTTAGGGGGGGACAACTATGGCTACACCTTC
CDR3 protein: CASSALGGDNYGYTF

V gene: TRBV27
D gene: .
J gene: TRBJ2-5
clone size: .
CDR3 DNA: TGTGCCAGCAGTGCGTGGACCCAGGAGACCCAGTACTTC
CDR3 protein: CASSAWTQETQYF

V gene: TRBV4-3
D gene: .
J gene: TRBJ1-1
clone size: .
CDR3 DNA: TGCGCCAGCAGCCAAGATCGGGCGCTATCTACTGAAGCTTTCTTT
CDR3 protein: CASSQDRALSTEAFF

V gene: TRBV7-9
D gene: TRBD1
J gene: TRBJ2-7
clone size: few
CDR3 DNA: TGTGCCAGCAGGCCCGGGACAGGGTATGAGCAGTACTTC
CDR3 protein: CASRPGTGYEQYF

V gene: TRBV27
D gene: TRBD1
J gene: TRBJ2-3
clone size: .
CDR3 DNA: TGTGCCAGCAGTTCACCATCGGGACAGGGCACAGATACGCAGTATTTT
CDR3 protein: CASSSPSGQGTDTQYF

V gene: TRBV5-1
D gene: .
J gene: TRBJ2-7
clone size: .
CDR3 DNA: TGCGCCAGCAGCCCCGGAGTGGGAGCAGCCTACGAGCAGTACTTC
CDR3 protein: CASSPGVGAAYEQYF

V gene: TRBV4-1
D gene: .
J gene: TRBJ2-7
clone size: .
CDR3 DNA: TGCGCCAGCAGACCCACAGAGGGGGGGGCCTACGAGCAGTACTTC
CDR3 protein: CASRPTEGGAYEQYF

V gene: TRBV19
D gene: .
J gene: TRBJ2-5
clone size: once
CDR3 DNA: TGTGCCAGTTTCGGGACCCCAGGGACCCAGTACTTC
CDR3 protein: CASFGTPGTQYF

V gene: TRBV29-1
D gene: .
J gene: TRBJ1-1
clone size: .
CDR3 DNA: TGCAGCGGCCACGGGGTGAACACTGAAGCTTTCTTT
CDR3 protein: CSGHGVNTEAFF

V gene: TRBV15
D gene: .
J gene: TRBJ1-1
clone size: .
CDR3 DNA: TGTGCCACCAGCCAAAGGCGGAGCACTGAAGCTTTCTTT
CDR3 protein: CATSQRRSTEAFF

V gene: TRBV11-2
D gene: .
J gene: TRBJ2-5
clone size: .
CDR3 DNA: TGTGCCAGCAGCTTAGAACGAAGCAACCAAGAGACCCAGTACTTC
CDR3 protein: CASSLERSNQETQYF